The next 31 T cell receptor beta chains were all read from a single sample in a study of a mutant IDH1 vaccine in newly diagnosed glioma. These receptors have no identified antigens. Using immunoSEQ multiplex PCR, the repertoire was profiled, and TCRdb retains in-frame clones only, with some absent. The table includes approximately 28,000 clones, 65% to 85% detected once. As for time point: week 23, last vaccination. What each vaccine dose contained was 300 ug of mutant IDH1 20-mer peptide, accompanied by topical imiquimod. Material: PBMCs, obtained from a glioma patient whose treatment included an IDH1 peptide vaccine. The receptors here all came from a young woman with glioma.

J is TRBJ1-5 and V is TRBV5-1, with a weak D call TRBD1 (5 bases). Trimming left V 0 bases short and J 5 bases short, with 12 bases between. The CDR3 has 15 amino acids. Germline values: CDR1 SGHRS, CDR2 YFSETQ. The CDR3 nucleotides are TGCGCCAGCAGCTTGGAGTCAGGGATGGATCAGCCCCAGCATTTT. It translates to CASSLESGMDQPQHF.

The J gene is TRBJ2-5, the V gene TRBV4-1; D is unresolved. With 1 base removed from V and 4 bases from J, the gap between germline ends came to 13 bases. Germline-derived CDR1 and CDR2 are MGHRA and YSYEKL. This CDR3 has 15 residues. CDR3 protein: CASSQAARGGETQYF. CDR3 DNA sequence: TGCGCCAGCAGCCAAGCGGCCCGTGGCGGAGAGACCCAGTACTTC.

This clone showed up just a few times. The chain carries TRBV2 and TRBJ1-5; D unresolved. Trimming cost V 7 bases and J 7 bases, with 14 bases left between them. The CDR3 is 13 residues long. Germline V gene sequence: CDR1 SNHLY, CDR2 FYNNEI. The CDR3 DNA is TGTGCCAGCACCGGACCAGTAGGGCAGCCCCAGCATTTT. Its translation is CASTGPVGQPQHF.

A few counts support this clone. J is TRBJ1-1 and V is TRBV29-1; 7 bases agree with TRBD1. This CDR3 has 13 residues. Germline-derived CDR1 and CDR2 are SQVTM and ANQGSEA. The V segment lost 3 bases and the J segment 4 bases; nucleotides outside the gene matches: 5. CDR3 amino acids: CSVETGMGTEAFF. The CDR3 bases are TGCAGCGTTGAGACAGGGATGGGCACTGAAGCTTTCTTT.

This clone has just a few counts. The V call is TRBV19, the J call TRBJ1-1, with D maybe TRBD1 (5 bases). Trimming cost V 5 bases and J 8 bases, with 24 bases left between them. In germline, CDR1 is LNHDA, CDR2 SQIVND (reference sequence). This CDR3 spans 16 amino acids. The CDR3 loop is CASSYGLGTGLAEAFF. Here the CDR3 DNA reads TGTGCCAGTAGTTACGGCTTGGGCACAGGTTTAGCGGAAGCTTTCTTT.

This chain uses TRBV11-3 with TRBJ1-6, with TRBD1 as a possible D gene (6 bases). V was pared by 3 bases and J by 7 bases, with 13 bases between. Germline assignment: CDR1 SGHNT and CDR2 YENEEA. The CDR3 covers 15 residues. This chain's CDR3 is CASSLRTEPNSPLHF. DNA for the CDR3: TGTGCCAGCAGCTTGAGGACAGAGCCCAATTCACCCCTCCACTTT.

The V gene is TRBV5-4, the J gene TRBJ1-1, with D maybe TRBD1 (5 bases). The CDR3 totals 14 residues. V was cut by 2 bases and J by 1 base, with 9 bases left in between. Looked up from germline, CDR1 is SGHNT and CDR2 is YYREEE (reference sequence). DNA for the CDR3: TGTGCCAGCAGCTTTCTGGGGGGGAACACTGAAGCTTTCTTT. This gives the protein CASSFLGGNTEAFF.

The chain recombines TRBV11-2 with TRBJ2-7; D possibly corresponds to TRBD1 (6 bases). CDR3 length: 14 residues. Germline loops: CDR1 SGHAT, CDR2 FQNNGV. V was cut by 5 bases and J by 2 bases, with 13 bases left in between. The CDR3 protein is CASSLSQGTYEQYF. CDR3 bases: TGTGCCAGCAGCCTAAGCCAGGGGACCTACGAGCAGTACTTC.

The CDR3 region is CASSRQGRGNSPLHF. CDR3 nucleotide sequence: TGTGCCAGCAGCCGACAGGGAAGGGGTAATTCACCCCTCCACTTT. The chain links TRBV27 to TRBJ1-6; 7 bases agree with TRBD1. The CDR3 extends over 15 amino acids. The V gene's germline CDR1 is MNHEY and CDR2 SMNVEV (reference sequence). V dropped 6 bases and J dropped 6; count of bases not matched to a gene: 8.

This chain uses TRBV15 with TRBJ1-1; 7 nucleotides agree with TRBD1. V was clipped by 3 bases and J by 2 bases; unmatched bases: 3. This CDR3 has 14 amino acids. Germline V gene data show CDR1 as LNHNV and CDR2 as YYDKDF (reference sequence). The CDR3 coding sequence is TGTGCCACCAGCAGGGACAGGATAAACACTGAAGCTTTCTTT. This encodes CATSRDRINTEAFF.

V gene TRBV2 combines with J gene TRBJ1-5; D may be TRBD1 (6 bases). CDR1 SNHLY and CDR2 FYNNEI come from the germline V gene. V gave up 6 bases and J gave up 6 bases, with 15 bases separating them. The CDR3 length is 14 residues. CDR3 bases: TGTGCCAGCAGACCTACAGGGAATAGTCAGCCCCAGCATTTT. Translated: CASRPTGNSQPQHF.

This clone appeared a single time. The chain links TRBV15 to TRBJ2-3; D is unresolved. Looked up from germline, CDR1 is LNHNV and CDR2 is YYDKDF (reference sequence). This CDR3 is built from 14 residues. Trimming cost V 0 bases and J 6 bases, with 10 bases left between them. Here the CDR3 DNA reads TGTGCCACCAGCAGAGAAGGGTATGCGGATACGCAGTATTTT. This translates into CATSREGYADTQYF.

The V gene is TRBV7-2, the J gene TRBJ1-5; possible D gene TRBD1, 5 bases. This CDR3 has 15 amino acids. The V gene lost 1 base and the J gene lost 6 bases, with 13 bases spanning the gap. Per germline, CDR1 SGHTA and CDR2 FQGNSA. The CDR3 sequence: CASSLVKGPGQPQHF. For the CDR3, the DNA is TGTGCCAGCAGCTTAGTCAAGGGGCCGGGTCAGCCCCAGCATTTT.

The chain carries TRBV7-8 and TRBJ1-2, with unresolved D. V was cut by 5 bases and J by 3 bases, with 13 bases left in between. The CDR3 covers 14 residues. CDR1 and CDR2 (germline): SGHVS, FQNEAQ. CDR3: CASSNAFLDYGYTF. For the CDR3, the DNA is TGTGCCAGCAGCAATGCATTTCTCGACTATGGCTACACCTTC.

The chain has TRBV6-5 and TRBJ1-3; D possibly corresponds to TRBD1 (5 bases). This CDR3 comprises 14 residues. The V gene lost 2 bases and the J gene lost 4 bases, with 9 bases spanning the gap. Germline V gene lookup returns CDR1 MNHEY and CDR2 SVGAGI. DNA for the CDR3: TGTGCCAGCAGTTACATCGGGGACGGAAACACCATATATTTT. It encodes CASSYIGDGNTIYF.

This chain joins TRBV27 and TRBJ1-4; 12 nucleotides line up with TRBD1. CDR1 is MNHEY and CDR2 is SMNVEV in the germline V gene (reference sequence). This CDR3 region has 13 residues. V gave up 8 bases and J gave up 6 bases; unmatched junction bases: 1. The CDR3 spells CASGDRGHEKLFF. The CDR3 DNA sequence: TGTGCCAGCGGGGACAGGGGGCATGAAAAACTGTTTTTT.

This clone was detected only once. The J gene is TRBJ2-6, the V gene TRBV5-1, with 8 bases aligning to TRBD1. Germline values: CDR1 SGHRS, CDR2 YFSETQ. This CDR3 has 15 residues. Germline trimming cut 4 bases from V and 2 bases from J; bases unmatched to any gene: 2. The DNA of the CDR3 is TGCGCCAGCAGCATGACAGGGGCTGGGGCCAACGTCCTGACTTTC. Translation gives CASSMTGAGANVLTF.

The V call is TRBV11-1, the J call TRBJ1-1; 8 bases line up with TRBD1. The ends lost 6 bases at V and 10 bases at J; junction bases unmatched: 16. CDR3 length: 15 amino acids. The germline V gene encodes CDR1 SGHAT and CDR2 FQDESV (reference sequence). The DNA for the CDR3 is TGTGCCAGCAGTAGCAGGGGGCGCGAAAGTAATGGAGCTTTCTTT. Translation gives CASSSRGRESNGAFF.

By share, this clone counts as medium-sized. The V and J genes are TRBV11-2 and TRBJ1-2, with D unresolved. The CDR3 totals 13 residues. The germline V gene has CDR1 SGHAT and CDR2 FQNNGV. V was clipped by 2 bases and J by 7 bases, with 11 bases between them. The CDR3 here is CASSLPFRSGYTF. DNA of the CDR3: TGTGCCAGCAGCTTACCATTTCGGAGTGGCTACACCTTC. The complete variable domain, with remaining parts taken from reference TRBV11-2 and TRBJ1-2, reads EAGVAQSPRYKIIEKRQSVAFWCNPISGHATLYWYQQILGQGPKLLIQFQNNGVVDDSQLPKDRFSAERLKGVDSTLKIQPAKLEDSAVYLCASSLPFRSGYTFGSGTRLTVV.

CDR3 coding DNA: TGTGCCAGTAGTACGAAACAGGGAGGCGAGCAGTACTTC. Its protein is CASSTKQGGEQYF. This chain uses TRBV19 with TRBJ2-7, with D perhaps TRBD1 or TRBD2 (6 bases each). V gave up 4 bases and J gave up 6 bases, with 13 bases separating them. There are 13 residues in the CDR3. The germline CDR1 and CDR2 sequences are LNHDA and SQIVND (reference sequence).

In its sample, this clone was seen a few times. V usage is TRBV15 and J usage is TRBJ1-3; the D gene is possibly TRBD1 (5 bases). Between the trimmed V and J ends, which lost 1 base and 0 bases, there was a span of 10 bases. Per the germline V gene, CDR1 is LNHNV and CDR2 is YYDKDF (reference sequence). The CDR3 extends over 16 amino acids. The CDR3: CATSRGRGNSGNTIYF. The CDR3 DNA sequence: TGTGCCACCAGCAGAGGAAGGGGAAACTCTGGAAACACCATATATTTT.

V gene TRBV10-3 combines with J gene TRBJ2-1; 8 bases are shared with TRBD1. CDR1 and CDR2 (germline): ENHRY, SYGVKD. This CDR3 spans 12 amino acids. With V trimmed by 11 bases and J by 2 bases, 2 bases remained unmatched. This chain's CDR3 is CAQGAAYNEQFF. The DNA for the CDR3 is TGTGCCCAGGGGGCAGCCTACAATGAGCAGTTCTTC.

CDR3 sequence reads: CASRPGASGTGEQYF. CDR3 in DNA: TGCGCCAGCAGACCCGGGGCTAGCGGGACAGGGGAGCAGTACTTC. The V and J genes are TRBV5-1 and TRBJ2-7, with D possibly being TRBD1 or TRBD2 (9 bases each). The ends were cut back, 5 bases at V and 7 bases at J, with 22 bases in the middle. CDR1 SGHRS and CDR2 YFSETQ come from the germline V gene. CDR3 size: 15 residues.

The rearrangement links TRBV4-2 to TRBJ1-1; D ambiguous. Germline assignment: CDR1 LGHNA and CDR2 YNFKEQ. This CDR3 is 14 amino acids long. Trimming removed 1 base at V and 3 bases at J, with 9 bases between. CDR3: CASSQGVFDTEAFF. CDR3 DNA: TGTGCCAGCAGCCAAGGGGTTTTTGACACTGAAGCTTTCTTT.

The chain carries TRBV6-6 and TRBJ1-5; 10 bases align to TRBD1. This CDR3 has 15 residues. With 5 bases clipped from V and 2 bases from J, the junction kept 3 bases outside the gene matches. Germline-derived CDR1 and CDR2 are MNHNY and SVGAGI (reference sequence). CDR3 in amino acids: CASSQGTGGNQPQHF. CDR3 nucleotide sequence: TGTGCCAGCAGTCAAGGGACAGGGGGCAATCAGCCCCAGCATTTT.

V is TRBV19 and J is TRBJ2-3; D uncertain. Germline CDR1 LNHDA, CDR2 SQIVND (reference sequence). Trimming took 5 bases from V and 2 from J, leaving 17 bases between them. The CDR3 extends over 16 amino acids. This chain's CDR3 is CASSANPSGATDTQYF. The CDR3, as DNA: TGTGCCAGTAGTGCGAATCCTTCAGGAGCCACAGATACGCAGTATTTT.

J is TRBJ2-1 and V is TRBV5-4; 7 nucleotides agree with TRBD1. Trimming took 0 bases from V and 6 from J; bases not matched to a gene: 12. Looked up from germline, CDR1 is SGHNT and CDR2 is YYREEE (reference sequence). The CDR3 consists of 17 residues. CDR3 coding DNA: TGTGCCAGCAGCTTGGGGGGGCCGGGGACAGCATTCAATGAGCAGTTCTTC. Its protein product is CASSLGGPGTAFNEQFF.

This clone was seen more than once but under ten times. The rearrangement links TRBV20-1 to TRBJ1-1, with D possibly matching TRBD1 (5 bases). The germline V gene has CDR1 DFQATT and CDR2 SNEGSKA (reference sequence). The CDR3 is 11 amino acids. The V gene lost 6 bases and the J gene lost 5 bases, with 10 bases spanning the gap. Here the CDR3 reads CSAETDTEAFF. CDR3 bases: TGCAGTGCGGAGACAGATACTGAAGCTTTCTTT.

This clone was counted once. This chain joins TRBV6-1 and TRBJ2-1; 9 nucleotides match TRBD2. Germline V CDR1 and CDR2: MNHNS, SASEGT. V was clipped by 0 bases and J by 7 bases; unmatched bases: 7. The CDR3 has 16 amino acids. The CDR3 region is CASSEARPAGGNEQFF. CDR3 coding DNA: TGTGCCAGCAGTGAAGCGCGACCAGCGGGGGGAAATGAGCAGTTCTTC.

The CDR3 region has the DNA TGTGCCATCAGTAGGACTTCGAACACCGGGGAGCTGTTTTTT. Translation gives CAISRTSNTGELFF. The chain is built from TRBV10-3 and TRBJ2-2; a weak D match, TRBD2 (5 bases). Germline values: CDR1 ENHRY, CDR2 SYGVKD. This CDR3 has 14 residues. Trimming stripped 5 bases from V and 0 bases from J, with 7 bases between.

The chain has TRBV4-3 and TRBJ1-3; no definite D call. The germline gives CDR1 LGHNA, CDR2 YSLEER. This CDR3 spans 15 amino acids. V shed 0 bases and J shed 0 bases, with 6 bases lying between them. The CDR3 nucleotides read TGCGCCAGCAGCCAAGAAGCCTTCTCTGGAAACACCATATATTTT. This encodes CASSQEAFSGNTIYF.